The clone carrying this TCR beta chain turned up a few times. These data originate in a study of identical twins. The CDR3 covers 18 residues. Trimming took 1 base from V and 3 from J; bases not matched to a gene: 7. Germline loops: CDR1 LGHDT, CDR2 YNNKEL (reference sequence). TCRdb independently ran MiXCR on the 5' RACE reads; one entry per CDR3 protein. Among a few hundred thousand distinct CDR3 sequences listed, over 8.5% were seen once. The same data also contributed to another study, on yellow fever vaccine responses in identical twins.

The sequence was obtained from a woman under 30 in good health. The chain combines TRBV3-1 with TRBJ2-7; 15 nucleotides line up with TRBD2. Source material: PBMCs. CDR3 region: CASSQGTSGRDSFYEQYF. Here the CDR3 DNA reads TGTGCCAGCAGCCAAGGGACTAGCGGGAGGGATTCCTTCTACGAGCAGTACTTC.